This TCR beta chain originates from a study of shared clonotypes between healthy human individuals. Study details: Samples came from two female and a few male donors aged 18 to 49.

The CDR3 length is 15 residues. The V gene's germline CDR1 is LGHNA and CDR2 YNFKEQ. Trimming pared 0 bases from V and 1 base from J, leaving 8 bases between. How the authors handled the data: ImmunoSEQ output held junction-only sequences without quality scores, so filtering differed. TCRdb keeps only in-frame clones here, not all; method: immunoSEQ multiplex PCR. That table gives V, J and clone size, and the DNA gave D and trimming. The profile shows about 600,000 clones, roughly 79% of them singletons. The TCR comes from a woman aged 35 to 49 in good health. Some clones in this sample may be carry-over from other donors' samples. Sequences were obtained from PBMCs. This chain connects TRBV4-2 to TRBJ2-3; D is perhaps TRBD2 (5 bases). CDR3 sequence reads: CASSQDPRGTDTQYF. CDR3 DNA: TGTGCCAGCAGCCAAGATCCGAGGGGCACAGATACGCAGTATTTT.